Listed here are 30 T cell receptor beta chains from one sample, sequenced in a study of blood T cell repertoires in COVID-19 (dated by TCRdb to 2018 to 2021). The library relied on the immunoSEQ multiplex PCR assay. Imported from immuneACCESS, the table was reduced by TCRdb to in-frame sequences with V and J called. These copies leave out some clones; in studies compared against another copy, an unresolved V gene accounts for under half, and the cause of the remainder is not known. This sample gives approximately 230,000 clones in total; about 90% of them show up just once. The top ten clonotypes cover 1.9% of the sample. Material: PBMCs or T cells enriched from blood (not recorded which). These TCRs come from a woman younger than 30 who had recovered from COVID-19.

The chain has TRBV5-4 and TRBJ2-1, with no clear D. Germline assignment: CDR1 SGHNT and CDR2 YYREEE (reference sequence). V was cut by 3 bases and J by 4 bases, with 11 bases left in between. The CDR3 totals 14 residues. The CDR3 DNA is TGTGCCAGCAGCTCCCCGGCGGTTTACAATGAGCAGTTCTTC. It specifies CASSSPAVYNEQFF.

The V call is TRBV28, the J call TRBJ1-4; perhaps TRBD1 as D (6 bases). Germline V gene data show CDR1 as MDHEN and CDR2 as SYDVKM. This CDR3 contains 15 residues. Trimming shortened V by 1 base and J by 7 bases, and 13 bases separated the two germline ends. As DNA, the CDR3 is TGTGCCAGCAGTTTATATCAGGGGACGGGTGAAAAACTGTTTTTT. It yields the protein CASSLYQGTGEKLFF.

The chain recombines TRBV15 with TRBJ2-5, with D possibly matching TRBD2 (6 bases). Trimming cost V 1 base and J 3 bases, with 18 bases left between them. CDR3 length: 17 residues. CDR1 and CDR2 from the germline V gene are LNHNV and YYDKDF (reference sequence). The CDR3 protein is CATSRVGGLPRKETQYF. The CDR3 DNA follows: TGTGCCACCAGCAGAGTGGGGGGACTTCCCCGCAAAGAGACCCAGTACTTC.

CDR3 sequence reads: CASKGQAREPQHF. CDR3 coding DNA: TGTGCCAGCAAGGGACAAGCCCGAGAGCCCCAGCATTTT. This chain joins TRBV27 and TRBJ1-5; D may be TRBD1 (6 bases). The CDR3 totals 13 residues. With 7 bases removed from V and 8 bases from J, the gap between germline ends came to 15 bases. In germline, CDR1 is MNHEY, CDR2 SMNVEV (reference sequence).

This rearrangement joins TRBV5-6 to TRBJ1-1; TRBD1 is a possible D gene (5 bases). The CDR3 contains 14 residues. Trimming shortened V by 4 bases and J by 1 base, and 11 bases separated the two germline ends. The germline V gene encodes CDR1 SGHDT and CDR2 YYEEEE. CDR3 DNA: TGTGCCAGCAGCCCCTTGACAGCGAACACTGAAGCTTTCTTT. Amino acids: CASSPLTANTEAFF.

The V and J genes are TRBV7-9 and TRBJ2-5; a possible D gene is TRBD1 (6 bases). V was pared by 7 bases and J by 10 bases, with 19 bases between. The CDR3 spans 13 residues. Germline V lookup: CDR1 SEHNR, CDR2 FQNEAQ (reference sequence). The CDR3 coding sequence is TGTGCCAGCACCCGACCCATAGAAGGGGGCCAGTACTTC. This gives the protein CASTRPIEGGQYF.

This clone appeared once. The chain is built from TRBV27 and TRBJ1-1, with 8 positions matching TRBD1. CDR1 is MNHEY and CDR2 is SMNVEV in the germline V gene (reference sequence). The V gene end was trimmed by 1 base and the J gene end by 3 bases; junction bases not matched to a gene: 4. This CDR3 is built from 15 residues. Written as DNA, the CDR3 is TGTGCCAGCAGTTTATGGACAGGGAGAGACACTGAAGCTTTCTTT. Translating it yields CASSLWTGRDTEAFF.

The CDR3 here is CASSQNRGGTEAFF. The CDR3 region has the DNA TGCGCCAGCAGTCAAAACAGGGGTGGGACTGAAGCTTTCTTT. The V call is TRBV4-1, the J call TRBJ1-1; 7 nucleotides align to TRBD1. V shed 6 bases, J shed 5 bases, and the junction held 9 bases outside the gene matches. The V gene's germline CDR1 is MGHRA and CDR2 YSYEKL. CDR3 size: 14 residues.

Of note for this clone: The same CDR3 can be traced to other DNA sequences in this sample. This chain uses TRBV6-5 with TRBJ1-2, with 7 bases fitting TRBD1. CDR1 is MNHEY, CDR2 SVGAGI, per germline. Trimming removed 6 bases from V and 2 bases from J; junction bases left unmatched: 3. The CDR3 sequence is 13 residues long. CDR3 in amino acids: CASSRQGNYGYTF. CDR3 DNA: TGTGCCAGCAGCCGACAGGGAAACTATGGCTACACCTTC.

The chain is built from TRBV15 and TRBJ1-1; 9 bases match TRBD1. Trimming cost V 5 bases and J 4 bases; bases outside gene matches: 8. CDR1 and CDR2 (germline): LNHNV, YYDKDF (reference sequence). CDR3 length equals 15 residues. In DNA, the CDR3 is TGTGCCACCAGCGGCCCGGGACAGGGCCGCACTGAAGCTTTCTTT. Protein sequence: CATSGPGQGRTEAFF.

The J gene is TRBJ1-3, the V gene TRBV27; 10 positions agree with TRBD1. The CDR3 is 15 residues long. Unmatched junction bases numbered 4, after V lost 6 bases and J lost 2 bases. CDR1 and CDR2 from the germline V gene are MNHEY and SMNVEV (reference sequence). CDR3 sequence (DNA): TGTGCCAGCAGAAAAGGGACAGGGGCTGGAAACACCATATATTTT. This gives the protein CASRKGTGAGNTIYF.

The J gene is TRBJ1-3, the V gene TRBV6-5; D not resolved. CDR3 length: 13 residues. Trimming pared 5 bases from V and 3 bases from J, leaving 8 bases between. CDR1 and CDR2 (germline): MNHEY, SVGAGI. Here the CDR3 DNA reads TGTGCCAGCAGTCCCGTAAATGGAAACACCATATATTTT. Protein: CASSPVNGNTIYF.

There are a few counts of this clone. The chain employs TRBV19 and TRBJ1-1; D is ambiguous. Germline loops: CDR1 LNHDA, CDR2 SQIVND (reference sequence). This CDR3 region has 15 residues. The germline V and J ends were trimmed by 6 bases and 3 bases, with 17 bases remaining between them. The CDR3 region is CASRSGPRGDTEAFF. In DNA, the CDR3 is TGTGCCAGTAGGAGTGGGCCACGGGGAGACACTGAAGCTTTCTTT.

The chain recombines TRBV5-1 with TRBJ2-5, with D unclear. The length of the CDR3 is 12 residues. V was shortened by 5 bases and J by 2 bases, with 7 bases between the two germline ends. CDR1 and CDR2 (germline): SGHRS, YFSETQ. The chain's CDR3 is CASSPTQETQYF. In nucleotides, the CDR3 is TGCGCCAGCAGTCCCACTCAAGAGACCCAGTACTTC.

The chain combines TRBV9 with TRBJ2-1, with D possibly matching TRBD1 (5 bases). The V and J ends lost 3 bases and 3 bases respectively, with 13 bases between them. Germline V CDR1 and CDR2: SGDLS, YYNGEE. This CDR3 is 15 amino acids long. CDR3 sequence reads: CASSEYDSRYNEQFF. CDR3 DNA: TGTGCCAGCAGCGAGTACGACAGTCGCTACAATGAGCAGTTCTTC.

The V call is TRBV7-3, the J call TRBJ2-3; possibly TRBD2 for D (6 bases). Germline V gene data show CDR1 as SGHTA and CDR2 as FQGTGA. CDR3 length: 14 residues. The V end was cut by 3 bases, the J end by 4 bases, with 11 bases between. The CDR3 DNA reads TGTGCCAGCAGCTTCACGGGAGTCTCAGATACGCAGTATTTT. Translation: CASSFTGVSDTQYF.

The chain employs TRBV24-1 and TRBJ1-2; D unresolved. Germline CDR1 KGHDR, CDR2 SFDVKD. Trimming left V 4 bases short and J 4 bases short, with 6 bases between. The CDR3 extends over 12 amino acids. This CDR3 is CATSDSFYGYTF. As DNA, the CDR3 is TGTGCCACCAGTGACTCTTTCTATGGCTACACCTTC.

V is TRBV12-5 and J is TRBJ2-1; TRBD2 is a possible D gene (6 bases). V gave up 3 bases and J gave up 8 bases, with 14 bases separating them. CDR3 length equals 14 residues. The V gene's germline CDR1 is LGHNT and CDR2 FRNRAP. The CDR3 DNA is TGTGCTAGTGGTTTACAACTAGCCGGGGATGAGCAGTTCTTC. Translation gives CASGLQLAGDEQFF.

This sequence joins TRBV28 and TRBJ2-7; TRBD2 aligns across 11 bases. Germline V lookup: CDR1 MDHEN, CDR2 SYDVKM. The CDR3 loop spans 16 amino acids. Unmatched junction bases numbered 8, after V lost 3 bases and J lost 4 bases. The CDR3 loop reads CASSLSTSGSGYEQYF. The CDR3, as DNA: TGTGCCAGCAGTTTGTCTACTAGCGGGAGCGGGTACGAGCAGTACTTC.

The J gene is TRBJ2-2, the V gene TRBV7-3; 9 nucleotides match TRBD1. Germline CDR1 reads SGHTA; CDR2 reads FQGTGA. Trimming removed 5 bases from V and 7 bases from J; junction bases left unmatched: 11. CDR3 size: 16 residues. DNA for the CDR3: TGTGCCAGCAGCAAGACAGGGGGTAAACTCGGCGGGGAGCTGTTTTTT. It yields the protein CASSKTGGKLGGELFF.

The rearrangement joins TRBV9 to TRBJ1-1; no reliable D call. CDR1 SGDLS and CDR2 YYNGEE come from the germline V gene. V was cut by 0 bases and J by 0 bases, with 6 bases left in between. This CDR3 is built from 14 residues. The CDR3 bases are TGTGCCAGCAGCGTAGGACGGGTGAACACTGAAGCTTTCTTT. Protein: CASSVGRVNTEAFF.

V and J are TRBV12-3 or TRBV12-4 and TRBJ2-5; 9 nucleotides line up with TRBD1. Trimming at V came to 8 bases and at J to 4 bases, leaving 5 bases not matched to a gene. The CDR3 loop spans 13 amino acids. Written as DNA, the CDR3 is TGTGCCAGCGGACCGGGACAGGGAGAGACCCAGTACTTC. Its protein is CASGPGQGETQYF.

The V call is TRBV18, the J call TRBJ2-7; 10 nucleotides match TRBD1. Per germline, CDR1 KGHSH and CDR2 LQKENI. Trimming cost V 2 bases and J 4 bases; bases outside gene matches: 5. CDR3 length equals 15 residues. The CDR3 DNA reads as TGTGCCAGCTCACCAGGGACAGGGGTCCCGTACGAGCAGTACTTC. Protein sequence: CASSPGTGVPYEQYF.

This clone was seen a single time. The chain links TRBV18 to TRBJ1-1; D not resolved. The CDR3 has 14 amino acids. The germline V gene has CDR1 KGHSH and CDR2 LQKENI. Trimming shortened V by 3 bases and J by 3 bases, and 11 bases separated the two germline ends. The CDR3 DNA follows: TGTGCCAGCTCACCCCCTGCCGGGGACACTGAAGCTTTCTTT. Amino acid sequence: CASSPPAGDTEAFF.

V usage is TRBV27 and J usage is TRBJ1-2, with 9 bases lining up with TRBD1. The V gene's germline CDR1 is MNHEY and CDR2 SMNVEV (reference sequence). The trim removed 10 bases at V and 11 bases at J, leaving 17 bases unmatched. CDR3 length: 14 amino acids. The CDR3 here is CATLSQGAGSGYTF. The CDR3 DNA is TGTGCCACCCTTTCACAGGGGGCAGGTTCGGGGTACACCTTC.

This rearrangement joins TRBV5-1 to TRBJ2-7; TRBD1 agrees at 9 bases. Germline-derived CDR1 and CDR2 are SGHRS and YFSETQ. The CDR3 has 15 residues. Trimming removed 5 bases from V and 4 bases from J; junction bases left unmatched: 10. This CDR3 reads CASSIPDRGRYEQYF. CDR3 DNA sequence: TGCGCCAGCAGTATCCCGGACAGGGGACGTTACGAGCAGTACTTC. The whole variable domain, remainder taken from reference TRBV5-1 and TRBJ2-7, is KAGVTQTPRYLIKTRGQQVTLSCSPISGHRSVSWYQQTPGQGLQFLFEYFSETQRNKGNFPGRFSGRQFSNSRSEMNVSTLELGDSALYLCASSIPDRGRYEQYFGPGTRLTVT.

V gene TRBV19 combines with J gene TRBJ1-4; 8 bases agree with TRBD1. After removal of 4 bases from V and 8 bases from J, the junction contained 12 bases not matched to a gene. In germline, CDR1 is LNHDA, CDR2 SQIVND (reference sequence). The CDR3 length is 16 residues. The DNA for the CDR3 is TGTGCCAGTAGTACCACTGACAGGGGATCACCGGAAAAACTGTTTTTT. Its translation: CASSTTDRGSPEKLFF. Based on the CDR3 plus reference TRBV19 and TRBJ1-4, the full variable domain is DGGITQSPKYLFRKEGQNVTLSCEQNLNHDAMYWYRQDPGQGLRLIYYSQIVNDFQKGDIAEGYSVSREKKESFPLTVTSAQKNPTAFYLCASSTTDRGSPEKLFFGSGTQLSVL.

V is TRBV6-5 and J is TRBJ1-6; D remains ambiguous. Germline CDR1 MNHEY, CDR2 SVGAGI. The CDR3 loop spans 14 amino acids. The V end was cut by 1 base, the J end by 8 bases, with 9 bases between. The DNA of the CDR3 is TGTGCCAGCAGTTACTTGAGGGTGGATTCACCCCTCCACTTT. Translating gives CASSYLRVDSPLHF.

The rearrangement uses TRBV6-2 or TRBV6-3 and TRBJ2-5, with 8 positions matching TRBD2. J lost 1 base, V lost 5 bases, and 6 bases had no gene match. The CDR3 sequence is 15 residues long. The V gene's germline CDR1 is MNHEY and CDR2 SVGEGT. CDR3 DNA: TGTGCCAGCAGTCGTAGCGGGGCCACCCAAGAGACCCAGTACTTC. It encodes CASSRSGATQETQYF.

CDR3 sequence (DNA): TGCGCCAGCAGCCGATTCGGACAGCTGGGAGAGACCCAGTACTTC. Translated, it gives CASSRFGQLGETQYF. The chain has TRBV5-1 and TRBJ2-5, with a tentative D call TRBD1 (6 bases). Germline lookup yields CDR1 SGHRS and CDR2 YFSETQ. Trimming pared 4 bases from V and 4 bases from J, leaving 17 bases between. The CDR3 sequence is 15 residues long.